The clone carrying this T cell receptor beta chain was seen many times. The antigen is unknown. The data belong to a study of T cell repertoires in cytomegalovirus infection. Whole-study context: Both a matching HLA type and CMV infection were indicated by public TCR beta signatures. Study conclusions and caveats: Using cumulative public TCR beta family frequency, the authors identified those who carried CMV together with the relevant HLA. Ex vivo, HLA-C-restricted CMV-specific TCR beta clonotypes prevailed over the rest of the response.

MiXCR, applied by TCRdb to the reads, yields one record per CDR3 protein. The sample shows roughly 230,000 distinct CDR3 sequences, 6.5% of them seen only once. The germline CDR1 and CDR2 sequences are MDHEN and SYDVKM. The CDR3 is 14 residues long. V dropped 6 bases and J dropped 6; count of bases not matched to a gene: 5. The J gene is TRBJ2-1, the V gene TRBV28; TRBD2 aligns across 10 bases. The sample comprised PBMCs. The receptor's source is a human donor in good health (CMV status not recorded). Some clones in this sample may be carry-over from other donors' samples. The DNA for the CDR3 is TGTGCCAGCAGCTCCGGGACTAGCGTCAATGAGCAGTTCTTC. Protein product: CASSSGTSVNEQFF.